These 24 T cell receptor beta chains were sequenced from one sample in a study of PD-1 blockade in classical Hodgkin lymphoma. Sample time point: cycle 4 day 1 (C4D1), after 6 weeks of nivolumab. All patients relapsed after autologous stem cell transplantation, and brentuximab vedotin exposure varied. The data were produced by immunoSEQ multiplex PCR, yet TCRdb's version contains in-frame clones alone and is incomplete. The sample contains 6,500 to 8,500 clones, 75% to 90% of which appear only once. The sequencing here drew on peripheral blood mononuclear cells (PBMCs), taken before the fourth cycle of nivolumab. These receptors were taken from a human donor with classical Hodgkin lymphoma.

The chain is built from TRBV6-5 and TRBJ2-5; TRBD1 is a possible D gene (5 bases). The CDR3 extends over 14 amino acids. The V end lost 2 bases, the J end lost 5 bases, and 12 bases lay between the germline ends. CDR1 and CDR2 from the germline V gene are MNHEY and SVGAGI. The chain's CDR3 is CASSYRTRIETQYF. DNA for the CDR3: TGTGCCAGCAGTTACCGGACACGGATCGAGACCCAGTACTTC.

The V call is TRBV5-1, the J call TRBJ1-5, with a possible D match to TRBD1 (5 bases). Germline CDR1 and CDR2: SGHRS and YFSETQ. The CDR3 is 13 residues long. Trimming stripped 7 bases from V and 9 bases from J, with 17 bases between. The CDR3 coding sequence is TGCGCCAGCGATGGGGCAGCCTCATGGCCCCAGCATTTT. Encoded protein: CASDGAASWPQHF.

The chain is built from TRBV30 and TRBJ2-1, with a tentative D call TRBD2 (7 bases). The CDR3 loop spans 17 amino acids. CDR1 is GTSNPN, CDR2 SVGIG, per germline (reference sequence). Trimming took 0 bases from V and 2 from J, leaving 17 bases between them. The CDR3 region has the DNA TGTGCCTGGAGTGTACCGTCGGGGGGCCGACCCTACAATGAGCAGTTCTTC. This gives the protein CAWSVPSGGRPYNEQFF.

The chain carries TRBV6-1 and TRBJ1-1, with a tentative D call TRBD1 (5 bases). Germline V gives CDR1 MNHNS, CDR2 SASEGT. The germline V and J ends were trimmed by 6 bases and 1 base, with 12 bases remaining between them. CDR3 length equals 14 residues. The CDR3 region is CASRTGRWNTEAFF. CDR3 DNA sequence: TGTGCCAGCAGAACGGGACGTTGGAACACTGAAGCTTTCTTT.

The chain carries TRBV5-1 and TRBJ2-3; D call uncertain. CDR1 and CDR2 (germline): SGHRS, YFSETQ. This CDR3 region has 12 residues. Trimming shortened V by 4 bases and J by 5 bases, and 8 bases separated the two germline ends. The CDR3, as DNA: TGCGCCAGCAGCGTCAGAGGAGATACGCAGTATTTT. Translated, it gives CASSVRGDTQYF.

The V gene is TRBV10-3, the J gene TRBJ2-3; D is uncertain. Germline CDR1 and CDR2: ENHRY and SYGVKD. Trimming took 10 bases from V and 1 from J, leaving 15 bases between them. The CDR3 consists of 14 residues. The CDR3 DNA reads as TGTGCCACCGAAGTCTATCGAGGCACAGATACGCAGTATTTT. Protein: CATEVYRGTDTQYF.

This clone was picked up one time. CDR3 nucleotides: TGTGCCAGCAATGGACAGGGGTATCAGCCCCAGCATTTT. Translating gives CASNGQGYQPQHF. The V call is TRBV6-1, the J call TRBJ1-5, with 9 nucleotides matching TRBD1. This CDR3 spans 13 amino acids. The ends lost 7 bases at V and 5 bases at J; junction bases unmatched: 3. Germline CDR1 is MNHNS and CDR2 is SASEGT.

The chain combines TRBV21-1 with TRBJ2-7; TRBD1 reflects the table's D call only, with no check against the DNA. TRBV21-1 is described as a pseudogene. CDR3 size: 16 residues. The CDR3 sequence: CASSKEAGGVSYEQYV. CDR3 sequence (DNA): TGTGCCAGCAGCAAAGAGGCAGGGGGTGTATCCTACGAGCAGTACGTC.

The chain joins TRBV10-2 to TRBJ2-7; 8 nucleotides line up with TRBD1. The CDR3 loop spans 13 amino acids. Germline loops: CDR1 WSHSY, CDR2 SAAADI. V was pared by 6 bases and J by 6 bases, with 7 bases of the junction left unmatched. The CDR3 DNA reads TGCGCCAGCAGGGTCACAGGGGGTGGCGAGCAGTACGTC. It yields the protein CASRVTGGGEQYV.

The V gene is TRBV7-2, the J gene TRBJ2-2, with a possible D match to TRBD1 (6 bases). CDR1 and CDR2 from the germline V gene are SGHTA and FQGNSA. This CDR3 is built from 14 residues. V was clipped by 5 bases and J by 4 bases, with 11 bases between them. CDR3 in DNA: TGTGCCAGCAGCCGTGGACAGCCCACCGGGGAGCTGTTTTTT. It translates to CASSRGQPTGELFF.

This chain links TRBV7-2 with TRBJ2-1; 8 nucleotides line up with TRBD2. This CDR3 region has 15 residues. Germline assignment: CDR1 SGHTA and CDR2 FQGNSA. Germline trimming cut 5 bases from V and 6 bases from J; bases unmatched to any gene: 9. DNA of the CDR3: TGTGCCAGCAGCCTCCGGGGGGGACTCCCCAATGAGCAGTTCTTC. Translating it yields CASSLRGGLPNEQFF. Complete variable domain (other parts from reference TRBV7-2 and TRBJ2-1): GAGVSQSPSNKVTEKGKDVELRCDPISGHTALYWYRQSLGQGLEFLIYFQGNSAPDKSGLPSDRFSAERTGGSVSTLTIQRTQQEDSAVYLCASSLRGGLPNEQFFGPGTRLTVL.

The rearrangement uses TRBV19 and TRBJ1-6; D is ambiguous. V lost 5 bases and J lost 7, with 6 bases in between. CDR3 length equals 12 residues. CDR1 and CDR2 from the germline V gene are LNHDA and SQIVND (reference sequence). The CDR3 sequence is CASSLVNSPLHF. The CDR3 nucleotides read TGTGCCAGTAGTCTCGTGAATTCACCCCTCCACTTT. Together with reference TRBV19 and TRBJ1-6, the CDR3 gives the full variable domain: DGGITQSPKYLFRKEGQNVTLSCEQNLNHDAMYWYRQDPGQGLRLIYYSQIVNDFQKGDIAEGYSVSREKKESFPLTVTSAQKNPTAFYLCASSLVNSPLHFGNGTRLTVT.

The J gene is TRBJ1-2, the V gene TRBV5-4, with a weak D call TRBD1 (5 bases). The ends were cut back, 1 base at V and 6 bases at J, with 25 bases in the middle. Germline V gene data show CDR1 as SGHNT and CDR2 as YYREEE (reference sequence). The length of the CDR3 is 18 residues. This chain's CDR3 is CASSLNTMAGWGNHGYTF. The CDR3 nucleotides read TGTGCCAGCAGCTTGAATACCATGGCAGGGTGGGGCAATCATGGCTACACCTTC.

The chain joins TRBV15 to TRBJ2-1, with D perhaps TRBD2 (6 bases). Germline V gene data show CDR1 as LNHNV and CDR2 as YYDKDF (reference sequence). This CDR3 is built from 12 residues. Trimming stripped 0 bases from V and 15 bases from J, with 12 bases between. The CDR3 DNA sequence: TGTGCCACCAGCAGAGATCTCACTAGCCCGTTCTTC. Amino acid sequence: CATSRDLTSPFF.

The chain is built from TRBV19 and TRBJ2-7, with 10 bases that match TRBD1. The CDR3 runs to 17 residues. Trimming at V came to 7 bases and at J to 1 base, leaving 13 bases not matched to a gene. CDR1 is LNHDA and CDR2 is SQIVND in the germline V gene (reference sequence). The CDR3: CASKVGFPGQGSYEQYV. The CDR3 coding sequence is TGTGCCAGTAAGGTGGGGTTTCCGGGACAGGGGTCCTACGAGCAGTACGTC.

The V gene is TRBV2, the J gene TRBJ2-7; the D is unclear. The germline CDR1 and CDR2 sequences are SNHLY and FYNNEI. The CDR3 covers 11 residues. Trimming pared 8 bases from V and 4 bases from J, leaving 9 bases between. The CDR3 sequence is CASGYGYEQYV. Written as DNA, the CDR3 is TGTGCCAGCGGGTACGGGTACGAGCAGTACGTC.

This clone was observed once. This chain connects TRBV10-3 to TRBJ2-1, with 7 bases identical to TRBD2. Trimming cost V 6 bases and J 6 bases; bases outside gene matches: 5. CDR1 is ENHRY, CDR2 SYGVKD, per germline. There are 13 residues in the CDR3. This CDR3 is CAISRGSFNEQFF. CDR3 DNA sequence: TGTGCCATCAGCCGCGGGAGTTTCAATGAGCAGTTCTTC.

This clone was seen only a few times. The chain is built from TRBV27 and TRBJ2-3; TRBD2 matches 10 bases. Germline loops: CDR1 MNHEY, CDR2 SMNVEV (reference sequence). This CDR3 has 14 amino acids. Germline trimming cut 8 bases from V and 1 base from J; bases unmatched to any gene: 3. In DNA, the CDR3 is TGTGCCAGCCGGACTAGCGGACGCACAGATACGCAGTATTTT. This gives the protein CASRTSGRTDTQYF.

This chain connects TRBV7-3 to TRBJ1-2; 8 bases fit TRBD1. Germline CDR1 reads SGHTA; CDR2 reads FQGTGA. This CDR3 is 13 amino acids long. V dropped 5 bases and J dropped 9; count of bases not matched to a gene: 8. The CDR3 bases are TGTGCCAGCAGCCCAAACGGACAGGGAAGCTACACCTTC. This sequence encodes CASSPNGQGSYTF. The full variable domain, completed using reference TRBV7-3 and TRBJ1-2, is GAGVSQTPSNKVTEKGKYVELRCDPISGHTALYWYRQSLGQGPEFLIYFQGTGAADDSGLPNDRFFAVRPEGSVSTLKIQRTERGDSAVYLCASSPNGQGSYTFGSGTRLTVV.

On this clone: A junction boundary mismatches the germline segment, possibly from a read error. The V gene is TRBV10-1, the J gene TRBJ1-2; D gene uncertain. Germline V gives CDR1 WNHNN, CDR2 SYGVQD (reference sequence). The length of the CDR3 is 15 residues. The CDR3 spells CASSYSIRSRKTYGF. The CDR3 region has the DNA TGCGCCAGCAGTTATAGCATAAGATCGCGAAAGACCTATGGCTTC.

This chain joins TRBV7-6 and TRBJ1-1; TRBD1 might be the D (5 bases). Germline V lookup: CDR1 SGHVS, CDR2 FNYEAQ. Trimming left V 4 bases short and J 2 bases short, with 8 bases between. CDR3 length: 13 residues. The CDR3 region has the DNA TGTGCCAGCAGCTCTGGACAAAACACTGAAGCTTTCTTT. Its protein is CASSSGQNTEAFF.

Within the sample, this clone is large. The chain couples TRBV15 to TRBJ1-2; 8 bases align to TRBD1. Germline V CDR1 and CDR2: LNHNV, YYDKDF (reference sequence). V lost 0 bases and J lost 5; bases outside the gene matches: 8. This CDR3 comprises 16 residues. The CDR3 DNA reads as TGTGCCACCAGCAGAGATCGTGCAGGGGGCGGGTATGGCTACACCTTC. Translation gives CATSRDRAGGGYGYTF.

This rearrangement joins TRBV5-1 to TRBJ1-2, with 10 bases lining up with TRBD1. The V segment lost 5 bases and the J segment 2 bases; nucleotides outside the gene matches: 6. Germline CDR1 and CDR2: SGHRS and YFSETQ. The CDR3 covers 15 residues. The CDR3 loop reads CASRFGQGVNYGYTF. CDR3 sequence (DNA): TGCGCCAGCAGATTCGGACAGGGGGTAAACTATGGCTACACCTTC.

This chain links TRBV2 with TRBJ1-5, with D perhaps TRBD1 (5 bases). Trimming took 7 bases from V and 0 from J, leaving 31 bases between them. Per the germline V gene, CDR1 is SNHLY and CDR2 is FYNNEI. The CDR3 contains 21 residues. The CDR3 nucleotides are TGTGCCAGCACAAGTGATGGGGGTTCGCTTTTCGCGGACCTTAGCAATCAGCCCCAGCATTTT. Protein: CASTSDGGSLFADLSNQPQHF.